One sample yielded the 3 T cell receptor beta chains listed below, sequenced in a study of blood T cell repertoires in COVID-19. Profiling relied on immunoSEQ multiplex PCR, and the TCRdb table lists in-frame clones only, not all of them. Altogether tens of thousands of clones are present, around 82% being singletons, with the ten largest covering approximately 5.3%. Sequenced sample: peripheral blood. Source of these receptors: a man between 50 and 59 years old with active COVID-19.

The chain recombines TRBV14 with TRBJ2-5; TRBD1 might be the D (7 bases). V shed 2 bases and J shed 2 bases, with 9 bases lying between them. Germline-derived CDR1 and CDR2 are SGHDN and FVKESK. The CDR3 extends over 14 amino acids. CDR3 DNA: TGTGCCAGCAGCCAACCAGGGGGGCAAGAGACCCAGTACTTC. Its translation is CASSQPGGQETQYF.

The rearrangement links TRBV11-2 to TRBJ1-2; D may be TRBD1 (5 bases). Germline V CDR1 and CDR2: SGHAT, FQNNGV. The CDR3 extends over 14 amino acids. V lost 0 bases, J lost 3 bases, and 8 bases lay in between. As DNA, the CDR3 is TGTGCCAGCAGCTTAGATCGGGGGGACTATGGCTACACCTTC. It is translated as CASSLDRGDYGYTF.

The genes are TRBV4-3 and TRBJ2-3; D might be TRBD2 (6 bases). CDR3 length: 14 amino acids. Germline V lookup: CDR1 LGHNA, CDR2 YSLEER. The V end was cut by 1 base, the J end by 12 bases, with 17 bases between. The CDR3 coding sequence is TGCGCCAGCAGCCAAGGGAGACTAGAAGCTCACCAGTATTTT. It specifies CASSQGRLEAHQYF.